Sequencing of this T cell receptor (beta chain) was carried out in a study of metastatic and nonmetastatic thyroid tumors (dated by TCRdb to the early 2020s). In the study overall: The researchers compared repertoires between peripheral blood samples and tumor or nodule tissue samples from patients with malignant or benign thyroid disease.

Study-wide conclusions, independent of this receptor: In both blood and tumor samples, malignant tumors were reported to have significantly higher TCR beta diversity than benign nodules.

The germline V gene yields SNHLY for CDR1 and FYNNEI for CDR2. The CDR3 starts with the cysteine, ends with the phenylalanine, and has 16 residues. Just the 48-base CDR3 DNA is kept, in frame starting at base 1. V and J are truncated by 3 bases and 8 bases respectively, leaving an intervening sequence of 19 bases. Libraries were prepared through PCR. Sequencing instrument: Illumina HiSeq 4000. High-throughput sequencing was used to profile the CDR3 region of the TCR beta-chain in every patient. For the original study's pipeline: A classifier to discriminate distant-metastatic papillary thyroid cancer patients was built from CDR3 differences across clinicopathological groups. The Shannon index was used to measure repertoire diversity, and the Morisita-Horn index was used to measure how similar tumor and blood repertoires were. TCRdb reprocessed the public reads (quality trimming at Q25 with fastp, clone calling with MiXCR) and kept in-frame beta chains. Here the V and J calls rest on TCRdb's processing, not on the authors' analysis. Across this sample there are around 3,500 clones, with roughly 35% seen only once. Roughly 13% of the sample lies in the top ten.

None of the patients had been given any treatment before thyroid surgery. Using T-cell receptor beta sequencing, the researchers looked back retrospectively at clinical samples from patients, gathered between the early 2010s and the late 2010s. A word on this clone: Its target antigen remains unknown. Nothing much larger sits one base from this clone, and base qualities are not available.

The chain employs TRBV2 and TRBJ1-4; a confident D gene designation cannot be given. The TCR was taken from a male donor with papillary thyroid cancer or a benign thyroid nodule (not recorded which). Some clones in this sample may be carry-over from other donors' samples. The sample was adjacent normal tissue. The DNA sequence is TGTGCCAGCAGTGAGCTTGGGCGAGCCCGTGGCGAAAAACTGTTTTTT. It specifies CASSELGRARGEKLFF.